These T cell receptor beta chains were read from a single sample in a study of cytomegalovirus exposure and HLA in healthy donors. Generated by immunoSEQ multiplex PCR, the TCRdb table keeps only in-frame clones and is missing some. The sample carries about 180,000 clones, roughly 80% recorded once. The sequencing sample was made of PBMCs. Receptors were obtained from a man in his forties in good health and CMV-seronegative. CDR3s include the opening cysteine and the closing phenylalanine or tryptophan. Each record gives: J gene, V gene, clone size, D gene, CDR3 length, CDR3 DNA, CDR3 protein. A D gene is named only where the DNA matches it firmly. Clone sizes are given selectively: once, few, many, or a class where the clone is expanded.

>TRBJ1-1|TRBV5-4|NA|TRBD1|14
TGTGCCAGCAGCTTGGACAGGGGGAACACTGAAGCTTTCTTT
CASSLDRGNTEAFF
>TRBJ1-6|TRBV6-5|NA|TRBD1|16
TGTGCCAGCAGTTACGGAGGACAGGGCAAAGTTTCACCCCTCCACTTT
CASSYGGQGKVSPLHF
>TRBJ2-5|TRBV29-1|NA|TRBD1|15
TGCAGCGTTGAGACGACAGGGGGGTTGAGAAAGACCCAGTACTTC
CSVETTGGLRKTQYF
>TRBJ2-3|TRBV5-1|NA|TRBD2|15
TGCGCCAGCAGCATCCCTAGCGGGGAAACAGATACGCAGTATTTT
CASSIPSGETDTQYF
>TRBJ2-1|TRBV18|NA|NA|15
TGTGCCAGCTCACGGTCCGGGAGCACCTCCAATGAGCAGTTCTTC
CASSRSGSTSNEQFF
>TRBJ1-3|TRBV7-9|NA|NA|15
TGTGCCAGTGTGTCCGGGACTATGCCGGGAAACACCATATATTTT
CASVSGTMPGNTIYF
>TRBJ2-3|TRBV12-5|NA|TRBD2|15
TGTGCTAGTGGTCAAAGCGGGGGGGCCGGTGATACGCAGTATTTT
CASGQSGGAGDTQYF
>TRBJ1-4|TRBV18|NA|TRBD1|15
TGTGCCAGCTCACCACAAGGGGGCATGAATGAAAAACTGTTTTTT
CASSPQGGMNEKLFF
>TRBJ1-5|TRBV19|once|TRBD1|16
TGTGCCAGTAGGATCACGGACAGGGGGTTCGGTCAGCCCCAGCATTTT
CASRITDRGFGQPQHF
>TRBJ2-2|TRBV28|few|NA|15
TGTGCCAGCAGTTTTGTAGGGGTGAACACCGGGGAGCTGTTTTTT
CASSFVGVNTGELFF
>TRBJ1-4|TRBV28|NA|TRBD1|18
TGTGCCAGCAGTTTATATCCCTTAGGACAGGGTATGAATGAAAAACTGTTTTTT
CASSLYPLGQGMNEKLFF
>TRBJ2-3|TRBV4-3|NA|TRBD2|20
TGCGCCAGCAGCGCACAAATTGGGAGGGAAGCGGGAGGGTACACAGATACGCAGTATTTT
CASSAQIGREAGGYTDTQYF
>TRBJ1-5|TRBV4-1|NA|TRBD1|16
TGCGCCAGCAGCCAAGATCGGGGACAGGGTATCCAGCCCCAGCATTTT
CASSQDRGQGIQPQHF
>TRBJ2-7|TRBV6-1|NA|NA|15
TGTGCCAGCAGCTACACAGGGTTTGACACCTACGAGCAGTACTTC
CASSYTGFDTYEQYF
>TRBJ2-7|TRBV28|once|TRBD1|14
TGTGCCAGCACGGGACAGCCCTTGGTCTACGAGCAGTACTTC
CASTGQPLVYEQYF
>TRBJ2-4|TRBV7-3|NA|NA|13
TGTGCCAGCAGCTTACGGCCGAGGGACATTCAGTACTTC
CASSLRPRDIQYF
>TRBJ2-1|TRBV27|once|NA|13
TGTGCCAGCAGTTTTCGGACTTACAATGAGCAGTTCTTC
CASSFRTYNEQFF
>TRBJ1-2|TRBV29-1|NA|NA|13
TGCAGCGTTGACCGGGGAGATCCCTATGGCTACACCTTC
CSVDRGDPYGYTF
>TRBJ2-7|TRBV4-1|NA|TRBD2|15
TGCGCCAGCAGCCAAGATCCGGGGGGGACGTACGAGCAGTACTTC
CASSQDPGGTYEQYF
>TRBJ2-5|TRBV11-2|NA|TRBD2|15
TGTGCCAGCAGCCCGACTAGCGGGGGGGTCGAGACCCAGTACTTC
CASSPTSGGVETQYF
>TRBJ1-3|TRBV6-5|NA|NA|15
TGTGCCAGCAGTTACTCCCTCCGGGCTGGAAACACCATATATTTT
CASSYSLRAGNTIYF
>TRBJ1-2|TRBV7-9|NA|NA|13
TGTGCCAGCAGCCCAACATCGAACTATGGCTACACCTTC
CASSPTSNYGYTF
>TRBJ2-1|TRBV7-2|NA|NA|14
TGTGCCAGCAGCGTCTTGTCCCTATACAATGAGCAGTTCTTC
CASSVLSLYNEQFF
>TRBJ1-4|TRBV7-9|few|TRBD1|15
TGTGCCAGCAGCGCAACAGGGGGTATTAATGAAAAACTGTTTTTT
CASSATGGINEKLFF
>TRBJ2-5|TRBV4-1|NA|NA|15
TGCGCCAGCAGCCAAGGGACGGGATCCCAAGAGACCCAGTACTTC
CASSQGTGSQETQYF
>TRBJ2-7|TRBV5-5|NA|TRBD1|13
TGTGCCAGCAGCTTGGCCGCTCGAGACAGGGAGTACTTC
CASSLAARDREYF
>TRBJ2-7|TRBV5-6|once|TRBD1|14
TGTGCCAGCAGCTTGGCCAACAGGGGTAGCGAGCAGTACTTC
CASSLANRGSEQYF
>TRBJ2-1|TRBV7-2|NA|TRBD2|16
TGTGCCAGCAGCTTAGCTAGCGGGAGGGCTCGCAATGAGCAGTTCTTC
CASSLASGRARNEQFF
>TRBJ1-6|TRBV18|NA|NA|14
TGTGCCAGCTCACCCGAGACAGCTAATTCACCCCTCCACTTT
CASSPETANSPLHF
>TRBJ2-5|TRBV2|NA|TRBD2|14
TGTGCCAGCAGTGCCGGGGGGGCCGGTGAGACCCAGTACTTC
CASSAGGAGETQYF
>TRBJ1-2|TRBV15|few|TRBD1|15
TGTGCCACCAGCAGTTCCTCGACAGGGGCCTATGGCTACACCTTC
CATSSSSTGAYGYTF
>TRBJ2-6|TRBV6-5|NA|NA|15
TGTGCCAGCAGTAAAACAGGGCCCGGGGCCAACGTCCTGACTTTC
CASSKTGPGANVLTF
>TRBJ2-7|TRBV4-1|NA|NA|16
TGCGCCAGCAGCCAAGATCCTCAAGCAGGCAACTACGAGCAGTACTTC
CASSQDPQAGNYEQYF
>TRBJ1-1|TRBV28|NA|TRBD1|15
TGTGCCAGCAGGGCCGGGACAGGGCGTAGTAGTTACGCTTTCTTT
CASRAGTGRSSYAFF
>TRBJ1-2|TRBV2|NA|TRBD1|14
TGTGCCAGGAGGCCGACAGGGGGAAACTATGGCTACACCTTC
CARRPTGGNYGYTF
>TRBJ1-2|TRBV10-3|NA|TRBD1|13
TGTGCCATCCGAGGACAGGTTAACTATGGCTACACCTTC
CAIRGQVNYGYTF
>TRBJ2-7|TRBV28|NA|TRBD1|17
TGTGCCAGCAGTTTAGGCGGTGGGACAGGAAGGATCTACGAGCAGTACTTC
CASSLGGGTGRIYEQYF
>TRBJ2-1|TRBV2|few|TRBD2|14
TGTGCCAGCAGTGGGGCTAGCGGGAGTGATGAGCAGTTCTTC
CASSGASGSDEQFF
>TRBJ2-3|TRBV9|NA|NA|13
TGTGCCTCCCGTGGCGGGGACCCAGATACGCAGTATTTT
CASRGGDPDTQYF
>TRBJ1-4|TRBV5-1|NA|TRBD1|15
TGCGCCAGCAGCCCTACAGGGGGCTCGGATGAAAAACTGTTTTTT
CASSPTGGSDEKLFF
>TRBJ2-2|TRBV4-2|NA|TRBD1|16
TGTGCCAGCAGCGCCGGGGGACAGGGGCGTACCGGGGAGCTGTTTTTT
CASSAGGQGRTGELFF
>TRBJ1-6|TRBV5-4|NA|TRBD1|14
TGTGCCAGCAGCTTAGACAGGGTAGGATCACCCCTCCACTTT
CASSLDRVGSPLHF
>TRBJ2-7|TRBV5-1|NA|TRBD2|15
TGCGCCAGCAGCCCGAGGACTAGCGGGGTCGACGAGCAGTACTTC
CASSPRTSGVDEQYF
>TRBJ2-2|TRBV5-4|few|NA|12
TGTGCCAGCAGTACAGCTACCGGGGAGCTGTTTTTT
CASSTATGELFF
>TRBJ2-7|TRBV7-8|NA|NA|14
TGTGCCAGCAGCTTATTAAGGGGCGGCTACGAGCAGTACTTC
CASSLLRGGYEQYF
>TRBJ2-7|TRBV9|once|TRBD2|15
TGTGCCAGCAGCGTAGGCGGGGGGGACCACTACGAGCAGTACTTC
CASSVGGGDHYEQYF
>TRBJ1-2|TRBV11-2|NA|TRBD1|16
TGTGCCAGCAGCTCATCCGGGACAGGAGGGATCTATGGCTACACCTTC
CASSSSGTGGIYGYTF
>TRBJ2-7|TRBV21-1|few|NA|14
TGTGCCAGCAGCAAAGGACTAGCGGGGCGTGAGCAGTACTTC
CASSKGLAGREQYF
>TRBJ1-5|TRBV30|NA|NA|13
TGTGCCTGGAACCTTGGGCCTCTTCAGCCCCAGCATTTT
CAWNLGPLQPQHF
>TRBJ2-7|TRBV6-6|few|TRBD1|15
TGTGCCAGCAGTGCGCCCGGGACAGCCCTCTACGAGCAGTACTTC
CASSAPGTALYEQYF